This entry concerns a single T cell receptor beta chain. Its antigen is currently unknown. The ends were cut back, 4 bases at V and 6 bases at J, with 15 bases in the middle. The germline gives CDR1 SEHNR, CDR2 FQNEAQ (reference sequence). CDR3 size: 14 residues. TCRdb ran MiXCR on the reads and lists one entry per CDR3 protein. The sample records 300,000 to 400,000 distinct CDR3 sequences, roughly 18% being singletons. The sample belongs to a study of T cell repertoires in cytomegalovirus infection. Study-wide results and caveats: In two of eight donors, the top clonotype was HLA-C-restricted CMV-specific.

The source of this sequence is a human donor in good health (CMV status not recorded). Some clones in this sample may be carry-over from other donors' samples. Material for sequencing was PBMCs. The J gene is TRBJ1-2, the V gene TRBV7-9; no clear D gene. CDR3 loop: CASSSGPYNDGYTF. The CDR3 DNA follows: TGTGCCAGCAGCTCTGGCCCCTACAACGATGGCTACACCTTC.